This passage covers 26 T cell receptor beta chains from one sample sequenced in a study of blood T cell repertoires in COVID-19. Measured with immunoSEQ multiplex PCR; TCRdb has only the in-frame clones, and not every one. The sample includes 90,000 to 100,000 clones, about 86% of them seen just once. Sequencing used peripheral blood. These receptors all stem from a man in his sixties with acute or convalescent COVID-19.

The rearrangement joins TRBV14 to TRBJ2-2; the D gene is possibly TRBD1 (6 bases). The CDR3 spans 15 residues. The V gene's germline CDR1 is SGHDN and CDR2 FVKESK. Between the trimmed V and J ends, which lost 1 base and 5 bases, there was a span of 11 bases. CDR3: CASSQVTQGTGELFF. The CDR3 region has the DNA TGTGCCAGCAGCCAAGTAACACAGGGAACCGGGGAGCTGTTTTTT.

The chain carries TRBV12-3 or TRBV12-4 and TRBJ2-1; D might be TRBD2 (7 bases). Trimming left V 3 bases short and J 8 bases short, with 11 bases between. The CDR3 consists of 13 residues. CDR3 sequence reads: CASSFVGGHEQFF. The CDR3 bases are TGTGCCAGCAGTTTTGTCGGGGGGCATGAGCAGTTCTTC.

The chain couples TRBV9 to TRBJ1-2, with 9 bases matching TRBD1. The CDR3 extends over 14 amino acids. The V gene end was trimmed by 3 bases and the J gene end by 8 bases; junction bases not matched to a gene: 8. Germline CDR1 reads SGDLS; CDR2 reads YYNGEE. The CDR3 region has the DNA TGTGCCAGCAGCGCCTCGGGACAGGGCGGCGGCTACACCTTC. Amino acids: CASSASGQGGGYTF.

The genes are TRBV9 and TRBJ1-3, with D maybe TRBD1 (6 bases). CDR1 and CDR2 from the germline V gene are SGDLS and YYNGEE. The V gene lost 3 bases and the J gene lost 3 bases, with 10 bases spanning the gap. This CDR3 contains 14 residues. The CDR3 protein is CASSGTGSGNTIYF. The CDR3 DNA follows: TGTGCCAGCAGCGGCACAGGGAGTGGAAACACCATATATTTT.

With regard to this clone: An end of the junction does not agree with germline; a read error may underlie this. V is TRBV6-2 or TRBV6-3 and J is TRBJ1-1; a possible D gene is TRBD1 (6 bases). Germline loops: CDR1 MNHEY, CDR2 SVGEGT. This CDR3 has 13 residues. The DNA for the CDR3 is TGTGCCAGCAGTTACCACCGGGACACAGAAGCTTTCTTT. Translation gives CASSYHRDTEAFF.

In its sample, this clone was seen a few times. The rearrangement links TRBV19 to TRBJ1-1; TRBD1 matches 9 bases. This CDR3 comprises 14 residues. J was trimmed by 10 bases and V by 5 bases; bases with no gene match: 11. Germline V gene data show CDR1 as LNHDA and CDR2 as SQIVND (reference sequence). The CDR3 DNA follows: TGTGCCAGTAGTCCTAAAACAGGGGGCGCGGGAGCTTTCTTT. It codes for CASSPKTGGAGAFF.

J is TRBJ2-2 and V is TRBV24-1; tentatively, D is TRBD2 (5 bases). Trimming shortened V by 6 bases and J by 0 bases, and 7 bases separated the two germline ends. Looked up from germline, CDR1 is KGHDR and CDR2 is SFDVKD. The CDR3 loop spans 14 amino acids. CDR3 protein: CATSRESNTGELFF. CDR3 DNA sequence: TGTGCCACCAGTCGGGAATCGAACACCGGGGAGCTGTTTTTT.

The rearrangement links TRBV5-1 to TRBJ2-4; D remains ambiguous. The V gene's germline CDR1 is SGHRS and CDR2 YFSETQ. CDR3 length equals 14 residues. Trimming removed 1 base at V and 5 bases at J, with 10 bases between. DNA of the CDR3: TGCGCCAGCAGCTTGTCTGGGCAGCAAAACATTCAGTACTTC. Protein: CASSLSGQQNIQYF.

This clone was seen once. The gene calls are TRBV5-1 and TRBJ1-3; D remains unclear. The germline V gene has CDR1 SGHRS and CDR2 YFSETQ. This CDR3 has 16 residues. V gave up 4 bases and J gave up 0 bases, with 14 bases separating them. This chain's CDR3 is CASSPLTQDSGNTIYF. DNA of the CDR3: TGCGCCAGCAGCCCTCTCACCCAGGACTCTGGAAACACCATATATTTT.

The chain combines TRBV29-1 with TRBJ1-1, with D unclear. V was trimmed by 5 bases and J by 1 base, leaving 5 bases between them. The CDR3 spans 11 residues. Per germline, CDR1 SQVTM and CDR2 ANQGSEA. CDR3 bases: TGCAGCGTTTCCCGGAACACTGAAGCTTTCTTT. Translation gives CSVSRNTEAFF. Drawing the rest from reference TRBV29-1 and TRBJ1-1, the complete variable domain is SAVISQKPSRDICQRGTSLTIQCQVDSQVTMMFWYRQQPGQSLTLIATANQGSEATYESGFVIDKFPISRPNLTFSTLTVSNMSPEDSSIYLCSVSRNTEAFFGQGTRLTVV.

The CDR3 DNA is TGTGCCAGCAGCGGCCGGGACATTCTTAATTCACCCCTCCACTTT. Its translation is CASSGRDILNSPLHF. The chain combines TRBV7-2 with TRBJ1-6; a weak D match, TRBD1 (6 bases). Germline V gene data show CDR1 as SGHTA and CDR2 as FQGNSA. The CDR3 is 15 amino acids. Trimming removed 5 bases from V and 6 bases from J, with 14 bases in between.

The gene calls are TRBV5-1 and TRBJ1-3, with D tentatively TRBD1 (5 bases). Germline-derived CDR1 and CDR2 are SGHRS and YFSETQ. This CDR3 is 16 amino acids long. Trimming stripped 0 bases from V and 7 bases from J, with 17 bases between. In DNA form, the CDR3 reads TGCGCCAGCAGCTTGGGGCAGGGCTCTCCAGGGAACACCATATATTTT. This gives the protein CASSLGQGSPGNTIYF. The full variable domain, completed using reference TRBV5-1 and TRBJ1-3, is KAGVTQTPRYLIKTRGQQVTLSCSPISGHRSVSWYQQTPGQGLQFLFEYFSETQRNKGNFPGRFSGRQFSNSRSEMNVSTLELGDSALYLCASSLGQGSPGNTIYFGEGSWLTVV.

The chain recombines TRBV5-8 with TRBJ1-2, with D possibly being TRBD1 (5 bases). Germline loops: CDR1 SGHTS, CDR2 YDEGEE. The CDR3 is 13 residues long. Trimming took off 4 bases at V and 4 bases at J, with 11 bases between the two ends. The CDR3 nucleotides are TGTGCCAGCAGCCGGGGACTGATCTATGGCTACACCTTC. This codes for CASSRGLIYGYTF.

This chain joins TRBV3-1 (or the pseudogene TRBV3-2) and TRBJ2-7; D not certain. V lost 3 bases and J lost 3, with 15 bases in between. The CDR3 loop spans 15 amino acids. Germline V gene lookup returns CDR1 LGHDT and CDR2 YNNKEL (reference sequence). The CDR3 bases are TGTGCCAGCAGCCAGAATCGAGGTCGAAGCTACGAGCAGTACTTC. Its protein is CASSQNRGRSYEQYF.

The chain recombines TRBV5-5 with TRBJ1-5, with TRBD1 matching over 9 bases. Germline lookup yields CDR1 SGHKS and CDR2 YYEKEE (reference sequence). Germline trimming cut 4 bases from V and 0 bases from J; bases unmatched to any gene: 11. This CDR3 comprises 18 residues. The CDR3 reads CASSPGTGPVYSNQPQHF. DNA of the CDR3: TGTGCCAGCAGCCCTGGGACAGGGCCGGTTTATAGCAATCAGCCCCAGCATTTT. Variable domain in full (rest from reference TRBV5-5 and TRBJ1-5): DAGVTQSPTHLIKTRGQQVTLRCSPISGHKSVSWYQQVLGQGPQFIFQYYEKEERGRGNFPDRFSARQFPNYSSELNVNALLLGDSALYLCASSPGTGPVYSNQPQHFGDGTRLSIL.

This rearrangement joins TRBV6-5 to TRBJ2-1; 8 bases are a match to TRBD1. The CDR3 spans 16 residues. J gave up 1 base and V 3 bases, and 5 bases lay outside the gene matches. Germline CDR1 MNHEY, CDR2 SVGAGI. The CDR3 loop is CASSYVTGGSYNEQFF. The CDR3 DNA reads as TGTGCCAGCAGTTATGTAACAGGGGGATCCTACAATGAGCAGTTCTTC.

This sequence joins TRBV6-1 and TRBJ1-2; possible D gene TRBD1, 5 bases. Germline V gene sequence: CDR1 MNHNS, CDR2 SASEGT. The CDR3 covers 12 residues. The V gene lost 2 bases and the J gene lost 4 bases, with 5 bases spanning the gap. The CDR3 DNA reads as TGTGCCAGCAGTGAACAGGGCTATGGCTACACCTTC. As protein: CASSEQGYGYTF.

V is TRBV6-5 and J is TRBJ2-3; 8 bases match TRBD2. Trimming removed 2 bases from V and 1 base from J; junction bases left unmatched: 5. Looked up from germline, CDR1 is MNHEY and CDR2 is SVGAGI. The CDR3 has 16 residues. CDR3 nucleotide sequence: TGTGCCAGCAGTTACGGGCGAGCGGGGGGCACAGATACGCAGTATTTT. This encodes CASSYGRAGGTDTQYF.

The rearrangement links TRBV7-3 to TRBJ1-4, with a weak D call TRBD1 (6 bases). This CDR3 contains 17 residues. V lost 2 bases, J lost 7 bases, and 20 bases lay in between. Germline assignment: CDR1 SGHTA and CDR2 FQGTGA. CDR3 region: CASSLYAARTDGEKLFF. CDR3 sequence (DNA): TGTGCCAGCAGCTTATACGCGGCACGGACAGACGGTGAAAAACTGTTTTTT. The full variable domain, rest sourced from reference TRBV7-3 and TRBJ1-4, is GAGVSQTPSNKVTEKGKYVELRCDPISGHTALYWYRQSLGQGPEFLIYFQGTGAADDSGLPNDRFFAVRPEGSVSTLKIQRTERGDSAVYLCASSLYAARTDGEKLFFGSGTQLSVL.

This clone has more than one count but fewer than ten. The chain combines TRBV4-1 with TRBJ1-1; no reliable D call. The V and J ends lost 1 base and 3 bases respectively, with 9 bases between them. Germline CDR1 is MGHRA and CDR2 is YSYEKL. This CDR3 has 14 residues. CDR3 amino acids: CASSQGLSDTEAFF. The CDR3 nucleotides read TGCGCCAGCAGCCAAGGCCTGTCGGACACTGAAGCTTTCTTT.

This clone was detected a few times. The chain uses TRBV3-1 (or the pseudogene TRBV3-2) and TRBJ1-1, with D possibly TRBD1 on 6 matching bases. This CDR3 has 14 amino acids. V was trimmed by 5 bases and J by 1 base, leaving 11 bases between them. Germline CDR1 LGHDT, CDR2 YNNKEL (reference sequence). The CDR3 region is CASSETGANTEAFF. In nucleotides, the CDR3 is TGTGCCAGCAGCGAGACAGGAGCGAACACTGAAGCTTTCTTT.

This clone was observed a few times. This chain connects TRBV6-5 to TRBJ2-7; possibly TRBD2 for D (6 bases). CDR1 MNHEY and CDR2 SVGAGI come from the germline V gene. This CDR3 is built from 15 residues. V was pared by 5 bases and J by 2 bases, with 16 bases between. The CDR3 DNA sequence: TGTGCCAGCAGTCCGGGACTGGTTTTCCCCTACGAGCAGTACTTC. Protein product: CASSPGLVFPYEQYF.

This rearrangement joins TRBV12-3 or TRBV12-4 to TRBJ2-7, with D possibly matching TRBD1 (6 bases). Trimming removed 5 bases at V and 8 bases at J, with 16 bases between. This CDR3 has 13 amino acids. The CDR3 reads CASSPPQGSQQYF. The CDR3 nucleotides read TGTGCCAGCAGTCCCCCACAGGGATCGCAGCAGTACTTC.

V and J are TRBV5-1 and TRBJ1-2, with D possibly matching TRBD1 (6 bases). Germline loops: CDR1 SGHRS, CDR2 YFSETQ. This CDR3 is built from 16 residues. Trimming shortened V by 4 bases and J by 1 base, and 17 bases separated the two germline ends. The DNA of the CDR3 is TGCGCCAGCAGCCCCCTGGACAGAACTATTAACTATGGCTACACCTTC. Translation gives CASSPLDRTINYGYTF.

The CDR3 DNA follows: TGTGCCAGCAGTTTGTGGACTAGCGGGGGGGCCTACAATGAGCAGTTCTTC. Its protein product is CASSLWTSGGAYNEQFF. J is TRBJ2-1 and V is TRBV28; 15 bases line up with TRBD2. With V trimmed by 3 bases and J by 2 bases, 2 bases remained unmatched. CDR1 and CDR2 (germline): MDHEN, SYDVKM. CDR3 length: 17 amino acids. The variable domain in full, completed from reference TRBV28 and TRBJ2-1, reads DVKVTQSSRYLVKRTGEKVFLECVQDMDHENMFWYRQDPGLGLRLIYFSYDVKMKEKGDIPEGYSVSREKKERFSLILESASTNQTSMYLCASSLWTSGGAYNEQFFGPGTRLTVL.

CDR3 region: CASRREYDQPQHF. CDR3 nucleotide sequence: TGTGCCAGTCGTAGGGAGTACGATCAGCCCCAGCATTTT. The rearrangement joins TRBV2 to TRBJ1-5, with unresolved D. The ends were cut back, 9 bases at V and 5 bases at J, with 14 bases in the middle. The CDR3 loop spans 13 amino acids. Germline lookup yields CDR1 SNHLY and CDR2 FYNNEI.